The 32 T cell receptor beta chains listed next were all sequenced from one sample in a study of technical replicates of blood from several donors. The assay was immunoSEQ multiplex PCR, and TCRdb's table has in-frame clones only and misses some. The repertoire holds fewer than 100,000 clones, with approximately 94% as singletons. Material for sequencing was T cells isolated from PBMCs. The receptors stem from a human donor in good health.

The count of this clone is one. J is TRBJ2-1 and V is TRBV19, with no clear D. The CDR3 extends over 13 amino acids. V was trimmed by 5 bases and J by 5 bases, leaving 10 bases between them. Germline V lookup: CDR1 LNHDA, CDR2 SQIVND (reference sequence). The CDR3 loop is CASSPRLHNEQFF. The CDR3 nucleotides are TGTGCCAGTAGTCCGAGGCTCCACAATGAGCAGTTCTTC.

This clone was seen a single time. The chain employs TRBV5-6 and TRBJ2-7; 10 positions match TRBD2. Trimming took 4 bases from V and 0 from J; bases not matched to a gene: 4. This CDR3 has 15 amino acids. Germline CDR1 is SGHDT and CDR2 is YYEEEE. CDR3 loop: CASSLIAGGSYEQYF. For the CDR3, the DNA is TGTGCCAGCAGCCTAATAGCGGGAGGCTCCTACGAGCAGTACTTC. Based on the CDR3 plus reference TRBV5-6 and TRBJ2-7, the full variable domain is DAGVTQSPTHLIKTRGQQVTLRCSPKSGHDTVSWYQQALGQGPQFIFQYYEEEERQRGNFPDRFSGHQFPNYSSELNVNALLLGDSALYLCASSLIAGGSYEQYFGPGTRLTVT.

The rearrangement uses TRBV21-1 and TRBJ1-2. TRBV21-1 is a pseudogene. CDR3 size: 15 residues. The CDR3 protein is CASNKDPGSFYGYTF. CDR3 nucleotide sequence: TGTGCCAGCAACAAGGACCCGGGGTCGTTCTATGGCTACACCTTC.

The V and J genes are TRBV11-3 and TRBJ2-5, with 12 bases fitting TRBD2. CDR1 is SGHNT, CDR2 YENEEA, per germline. The CDR3 is 18 amino acids. V was clipped by 5 bases and J by 2 bases; unmatched bases: 12. The CDR3 sequence: CASSDTWWTSGTQETQYF. In nucleotides, the CDR3 is TGTGCCAGCAGCGACACCTGGTGGACTAGCGGGACTCAAGAGACCCAGTACTTC.

The count of this clone is one. This rearrangement joins TRBV19 to TRBJ2-3; D call uncertain. Per the germline V gene, CDR1 is LNHDA and CDR2 is SQIVND (reference sequence). The CDR3 is 16 residues long. V was clipped by 3 bases and J by 0 bases, with 13 bases between them. CDR3: CASSIRQYFSTDTQYF. CDR3 sequence (DNA): TGTGCCAGTAGTATCCGACAATATTTTAGCACAGATACGCAGTATTTT.

V is TRBV2 and J is TRBJ2-3, with 7 bases that match TRBD2. This CDR3 region has 15 residues. With V trimmed by 4 bases and J by 1 base, 5 bases remained unmatched. Per the germline V gene, CDR1 is SNHLY and CDR2 is FYNNEI. In nucleotides, the CDR3 is TGTGCCAGCAGTGGCCAGCGGGGAGGCACAGATACGCAGTATTTT. This encodes CASSGQRGGTDTQYF.

The chain employs TRBV5-4 and TRBJ1-1; no definite D call. V gave up 4 bases and J gave up 5 bases, with 18 bases separating them. Germline assignment: CDR1 SGHNT and CDR2 YYREEE (reference sequence). The CDR3 extends over 15 amino acids. CDR3 sequence: CASSDGGGKFTEAFF. CDR3 in DNA: TGTGCCAGCAGCGATGGTGGAGGTAAATTTACTGAAGCTTTCTTT.

This chain joins TRBV30 and TRBJ2-1, with TRBD2 identical over 8 bases. Germline V CDR1 and CDR2: GTSNPN, SVGIG (reference sequence). CDR3 size: 16 residues. V gave up 0 bases and J gave up 8 bases; unmatched junction bases: 12. The CDR3 coding sequence is TGTGCCTGGAGTGTACCACGAGCGGGAGTTTCCCATGAGCAGTTCTTC. This translates into CAWSVPRAGVSHEQFF. The complete variable domain, with remaining parts taken from reference TRBV30 and TRBJ2-1, reads SQTIHQWPATLVQPVGSPLSLECTVEGTSNPNLYWYRQAAGRGLQLLFYSVGIGQISSEVPQNLSASRPQDRQFILSSKKLLLSDSGFYLCAWSVPRAGVSHEQFFGPGTRLTVL.

The CDR3 DNA reads as TGTGCCAGCAGCCCGGGACAGGGCCGGGAGTCCCCAGATACGCAGTATTTT. Translated: CASSPGQGRESPDTQYF. The J gene is TRBJ2-3, the V gene TRBV7-2; 9 positions agree with TRBD1. The V gene's germline CDR1 is SGHTA and CDR2 FQGNSA. The length of the CDR3 is 17 residues. Unmatched junction bases numbered 13, after V lost 5 bases and J lost 4 bases.

The genes are TRBV11-2 and TRBJ2-2; 9 bases map to TRBD1. Germline trimming cut 8 bases from V and 0 bases from J; bases unmatched to any gene: 7. This CDR3 contains 16 residues. Germline V gene lookup returns CDR1 SGHAT and CDR2 FQNNGV. The CDR3 nucleotides are TGTGCCAGCGGCAGCTACAGGGGGCCGAACACCGGGGAGCTGTTTTTT. Amino acids: CASGSYRGPNTGELFF. The entire variable domain, with the rest obtained from reference TRBV11-2 and TRBJ2-2, is as follows: EAGVAQSPRYKIIEKRQSVAFWCNPISGHATLYWYQQILGQGPKLLIQFQNNGVVDDSQLPKDRFSAERLKGVDSTLKIQPAKLEDSAVYLCASGSYRGPNTGELFFGEGSRLTVL.

CDR3 residues: CASSETSSSYNEQFF. DNA for the CDR3: TGTGCCAGCAGTGAGACTAGCTCCTCCTACAATGAGCAGTTCTTC. The chain couples TRBV6-4 to TRBJ2-1, with TRBD2 matching 7 bases. From germline, CDR1 is MRHNA and CDR2 SNTAGT. The CDR3 length is 15 residues. J was trimmed by 0 bases and V by 3 bases; bases with no gene match: 2.

The chain recombines TRBV10-3 with TRBJ1-1; TRBD1 agrees at 7 bases. The CDR3 is 14 residues long. Trimming removed 4 bases from V and 11 bases from J; junction bases left unmatched: 13. In germline, CDR1 is ENHRY, CDR2 SYGVKD. CDR3 sequence reads: CAISVDREIPRAFF. In DNA, the CDR3 is TGTGCCATCAGTGTTGACAGGGAAATTCCTCGGGCTTTCTTT.

The V gene is TRBV7-9, the J gene TRBJ2-2; D ambiguous. CDR3 length equals 13 residues. The germline gives CDR1 SEHNR, CDR2 FQNEAQ (reference sequence). V was clipped by 4 bases and J by 3 bases, with 6 bases between them. DNA of the CDR3: TGTGCCAGCAGCTCAATAGACACCGGGGAGCTGTTTTTT. It encodes CASSSIDTGELFF. Based on the CDR3 plus reference TRBV7-9 and TRBJ2-2, the full variable domain is DTGVSQNPRHKITKRGQNVTFRCDPISEHNRLYWYRQTLGQGPEFLTYFQNEAQLEKSRLLSDRFSAERPKGSFSTLEIQRTEQGDSAMYLCASSSIDTGELFFGEGSRLTVL.

The chain couples TRBV4-2 to TRBJ1-5; 7 positions match TRBD1. Germline V gene lookup returns CDR1 LGHNA and CDR2 YNFKEQ. V shed 0 bases, J shed 0 bases, and the junction held 8 bases outside the gene matches. The CDR3 sequence is 18 residues long. In nucleotides, the CDR3 is TGTGCCAGCAGCCAAGACCCCGGGGGACAGTATAGCAATCAGCCCCAGCATTTT. Amino acid sequence: CASSQDPGGQYSNQPQHF.

The chain joins TRBV7-2 to TRBJ2-7; 10 nucleotides agree with TRBD2. The CDR3 sequence is 16 residues long. With V trimmed by 5 bases and J by 6 bases, 13 bases remained unmatched. Germline V CDR1 and CDR2: SGHTA, FQGNSA. CDR3 DNA sequence: TGTGCCAGCAGCAAAGGGGCTAGCGGGAGTATTGGCGAGCAGTACTTC. This gives the protein CASSKGASGSIGEQYF.

The rearrangement joins TRBV29-1 to TRBJ2-5; D unclear. The V end was cut by 4 bases, the J end by 4 bases, with 7 bases between. The CDR3 is 11 amino acids. Germline-derived CDR1 and CDR2 are SQVTM and ANQGSEA. The CDR3 DNA is TGCAGCGTTGCGGTCGGAGAGACCCAGTACTTC. It encodes CSVAVGETQYF.

The chain is built from TRBV2 and TRBJ1-2; 8 bases align to TRBD1. The germline CDR1 and CDR2 sequences are SNHLY and FYNNEI. With 6 bases clipped from V and 3 bases from J, the junction kept 6 bases outside the gene matches. The CDR3 sequence is 14 residues long. CDR3 DNA sequence: TGTGCCAGCAGGGCCGAACAGGGGGACTATGGCTACACCTTC. Translated, it gives CASRAEQGDYGYTF.

J is TRBJ1-5 and V is TRBV6-1; D remains ambiguous. V was shortened by 1 base and J by 7 bases, with 8 bases between the two germline ends. The CDR3 has 13 amino acids. Germline V gene lookup returns CDR1 MNHNS and CDR2 SASEGT. The CDR3 sequence: CASSEERSQPQHF. CDR3 nucleotides: TGTGCCAGCAGTGAAGAGAGGTCGCAGCCCCAGCATTTT.

This rearrangement joins TRBV2 to TRBJ2-3; D is uncertain. Germline V gene sequence: CDR1 SNHLY, CDR2 FYNNEI. This CDR3 has 14 residues. V lost 6 bases and J 1 base, leaving 11 bases between the germline ends. This CDR3 reads CASSPERGTDTQYF. The CDR3, as DNA: TGTGCCAGCAGCCCAGAGCGAGGCACAGATACGCAGTATTTT.

In regard to this clone: Germline and junction disagree at one end, which may indicate a read error. J is TRBJ2-7 and V is TRBV9; 7 bases agree with TRBD1. This CDR3 has 11 amino acids. Germline values: CDR1 SGDLS, CDR2 YYNGEE. The CDR3 nucleotides read TGTGCCAGCAGCGACCCGGACAGGCTCCTCTTC. This translates into CASSDPDRLLF.

The V gene is TRBV6-5, the J gene TRBJ2-1, with 7 nucleotides matching TRBD1. Germline-derived CDR1 and CDR2 are MNHEY and SVGAGI. The V gene end was trimmed by 2 bases and the J gene end by 10 bases; junction bases not matched to a gene: 14. This CDR3 has 16 amino acids. CDR3 sequence (DNA): TGTGCCAGCAGTTACATCCGGGACAGCCTCTCTGAGGAGCAGTTCTTC. Its translation is CASSYIRDSLSEEQFF.

The chain uses TRBV27 and TRBJ2-1; D possibly corresponds to TRBD2 (6 bases). CDR1 is MNHEY, CDR2 SMNVEV, per germline (reference sequence). Deletions cut 6 bases from V and 4 bases from J, with 13 bases between. This CDR3 is built from 14 residues. The CDR3 DNA is TGTGCCAGCAGCCCGGCCGGGGGATACAATGAGCAGTTCTTC. Protein: CASSPAGGYNEQFF.

The V gene is TRBV10-3, the J gene TRBJ2-3; D possibly corresponds to TRBD1 (5 bases). This CDR3 contains 15 residues. Trimming removed 4 bases at V and 2 bases at J, with 13 bases between. Per germline, CDR1 ENHRY and CDR2 SYGVKD. CDR3 sequence (DNA): TGTGCCATCAGTGCTGGAGACAGCCCCACAGATACGCAGTATTTT. It encodes CAISAGDSPTDTQYF.

This chain joins TRBV7-3 and TRBJ2-7, with a tentative D call TRBD2 (6 bases). The CDR3 runs 16 residues. CDR1 is SGHTA, CDR2 FQGTGA, per germline. Trimming left V 1 base short and J 4 bases short, with 17 bases between. This chain's CDR3 is CASSLIGGPLLYEQYF. The DNA of the CDR3 is TGTGCCAGCAGCTTAATCGGGGGTCCCCTACTTTACGAGCAGTACTTC.

The CDR3 DNA sequence: TGTGCCAGCAGTTCCCTCACAAAAGGGGGGGAGAACACTGAAGCTTTCTTT. Translating gives CASSSLTKGGENTEAFF. The chain couples TRBV27 to TRBJ1-1, with a possible D match to TRBD1 (6 bases). Trimming removed 4 bases from V and 1 base from J, with 19 bases in between. The CDR3 is 17 residues long. Germline CDR1 is MNHEY and CDR2 is SMNVEV (reference sequence).

The CDR3 DNA follows: TGTGCCAGCACCCGGGAGTACACAGATACGCAGTATTTT. The encoded protein is CASTREYTDTQYF. The genes are TRBV14 and TRBJ2-3; tentative D call: TRBD2 (6 bases). Trimming removed 7 bases at V and 2 bases at J, with 10 bases between. From germline, CDR1 is SGHDN and CDR2 FVKESK. This CDR3 region has 13 residues.

V is TRBV7-2 and J is TRBJ1-5; D call uncertain. The CDR3 contains 15 residues. Trimming removed 1 base from V and 1 base from J, with 8 bases in between. Germline values: CDR1 SGHTA, CDR2 FQGNSA. The CDR3 sequence is CASSLGHLSNQPQHF. CDR3 bases: TGTGCCAGCAGCTTAGGGCATTTAAGCAATCAGCCCCAGCATTTT. The whole variable domain, remainder taken from reference TRBV7-2 and TRBJ1-5, is GAGVSQSPSNKVTEKGKDVELRCDPISGHTALYWYRQSLGQGLEFLIYFQGNSAPDKSGLPSDRFSAERTGGSVSTLTIQRTQQEDSAVYLCASSLGHLSNQPQHFGDGTRLSIL.

V gene TRBV14 combines with J gene TRBJ2-3; D is unresolved. Germline V gene data show CDR1 as SGHDN and CDR2 as FVKESK. CDR3 size: 16 residues. Trimming shortened V by 4 bases and J by 4 bases, and 18 bases separated the two germline ends. CDR3 region: CASSRLAHFTPDTQYF. The CDR3 bases are TGTGCCAGCAGCCGCTTAGCCCATTTCACCCCAGATACGCAGTATTTT.

The genes are TRBV7-3 and TRBJ1-1, with a tentative D call TRBD1 (6 bases). V lost 5 bases to trimming and J lost 2 bases, with 15 bases between them. This CDR3 is 15 amino acids long. Germline V gene data show CDR1 as SGHTA and CDR2 as FQGTGA. The CDR3 coding sequence is TGTGCCAGCAGCCAAGCTGGACAGCTAAACACTGAAGCTTTCTTT. This gives the protein CASSQAGQLNTEAFF.

The rearrangement links TRBV6-5 to TRBJ1-3; possibly TRBD1 for D (5 bases). CDR1 and CDR2 (germline): MNHEY, SVGAGI. The CDR3 covers 14 residues. Trimming removed 6 bases at V and 4 bases at J, with 13 bases between. This CDR3 is CASSPGTHGNTIYF. The CDR3 nucleotides read TGTGCCAGCAGCCCAGGGACTCACGGAAACACCATATATTTT.

The chain joins TRBV27 to TRBJ2-7; D is undetermined. Germline CDR1 MNHEY, CDR2 SMNVEV (reference sequence). The CDR3 has 12 amino acids. Deletions cut 8 bases from V and 5 bases from J, with 13 bases between. The CDR3 DNA reads as TGTGCCAGCGGCGGTCTTCTCGACGAGCAGTACTTC. It yields the protein CASGGLLDEQYF.

V gene TRBV4-1 combines with J gene TRBJ2-1; 7 bases are a match to TRBD2. V shed 5 bases, J shed 0 bases, and the junction held 4 bases outside the gene matches. The CDR3 runs to 15 residues. The V gene's germline CDR1 is MGHRA and CDR2 YSYEKL. DNA of the CDR3: TGCGCCAGCAGCGGCCTAGCGGTCTCCTACAATGAGCAGTTCTTC. As protein: CASSGLAVSYNEQFF.